What follows are 8 T cell receptor beta chains derived from one specimen sequenced in a study of shared clonotypes between healthy human individuals. Profiled with immunoSEQ multiplex PCR; TCRdb holds only in-frame clones, not every one. The sample lists about 1.5 million clones; around 97% were seen once. Sequences were obtained from naive CD4+ T cells sorted from blood. Subset specified: CD45RA+ positively selected. The receptor source for this set is a man aged 25 to 40 in good health.

The chain carries TRBV2 and TRBJ2-7, with 7 bases fitting TRBD2. From germline, CDR1 is SNHLY and CDR2 FYNNEI. The CDR3 loop spans 13 amino acids. V was clipped by 4 bases and J by 3 bases; unmatched bases: 3. The CDR3 loop is CASSVLADYEQYF. The CDR3 nucleotides read TGTGCCAGCAGTGTCCTAGCGGACTACGAGCAGTACTTC.

The chain combines TRBV4-1 with TRBJ1-5, with D uncertain. The CDR3 loop spans 15 amino acids. V was shortened by 4 bases and J by 4 bases, with 14 bases between the two germline ends. Germline V gene data show CDR1 as MGHRA and CDR2 as YSYEKL. The CDR3 is CASSLTQILNQPQHF. CDR3 coding DNA: TGCGCCAGCAGCCTGACGCAGATCCTGAATCAGCCCCAGCATTTT.

This clone showed up just once. V usage is TRBV5-1 and J usage is TRBJ2-1; perhaps D is TRBD1 or TRBD2 (5 bases each). V was cut by 1 base and J by 2 bases, with 16 bases left in between. Germline V gives CDR1 SGHRS, CDR2 YFSETQ. The CDR3 has 17 amino acids. The CDR3 DNA reads as TGCGCCAGCAGCTTGCCCCGAACTAGAGGGGCCTACAATGAGCAGTTCTTC. It yields the protein CASSLPRTRGAYNEQFF. The whole variable domain, remainder taken from reference TRBV5-1 and TRBJ2-1, is KAGVTQTPRYLIKTRGQQVTLSCSPISGHRSVSWYQQTPGQGLQFLFEYFSETQRNKGNFPGRFSGRQFSNSRSEMNVSTLELGDSALYLCASSLPRTRGAYNEQFFGPGTRLTVL.

V is TRBV28 and J is TRBJ2-1, with TRBD2 matching 7 bases. V was pared by 8 bases and J by 6 bases, with 10 bases of the junction left unmatched. This CDR3 has 14 amino acids. Looked up from germline, CDR1 is MDHEN and CDR2 is SYDVKM. The CDR3 region has the DNA TGTGCCAGCGGGGTGAGGACTAGTTCCAATGAGCAGTTCTTC. It encodes CASGVRTSSNEQFF.

The gene calls are TRBV11-3 and TRBJ2-3, with D perhaps matching TRBD2 (5 bases). Germline V gene lookup returns CDR1 SGHNT and CDR2 YENEEA. V was cut by 3 bases and J by 2 bases, with 12 bases left in between. The CDR3 length is 15 residues. The CDR3 DNA reads TGTGCCAGCAGCTTCGGGGAGAGGAACACAGATACGCAGTATTTT. Its protein product is CASSFGERNTDTQYF.

The chain is built from TRBV5-5 and TRBJ1-2; D is possibly TRBD1 (6 bases). V was pared by 1 base and J by 5 bases, with 9 bases between. Germline CDR1 and CDR2: SGHKS and YYEKEE (reference sequence). CDR3 length: 13 residues. This CDR3 reads CASSLTGRYGYTF. In nucleotides, the CDR3 is TGTGCCAGCAGCTTGACAGGGAGGTATGGCTACACCTTC.

CDR3 amino acids: CATSRDELEGTSSHNEQFF. The CDR3, as DNA: TGTGCCACCAGCAGAGATGAGTTGGAGGGGACTAGCAGCCACAATGAGCAGTTCTTC. The rearrangement joins TRBV15 to TRBJ2-1; TRBD2 matches 9 bases. The CDR3 consists of 19 residues. J gave up 5 bases and V 0 bases, and 14 bases lay outside the gene matches. CDR1 is LNHNV and CDR2 is YYDKDF in the germline V gene (reference sequence).

CDR3 region: CAITPTSGSTDTQYF. In nucleotides, the CDR3 is TGTGCCATCACTCCCACTAGCGGGAGCACAGATACGCAGTATTTT. The chain links TRBV10-3 to TRBJ2-3; TRBD2 agrees at 9 bases. CDR1 and CDR2 (germline): ENHRY, SYGVKD. There are 15 residues in the CDR3. The trim removed 7 bases at V and 0 bases at J, leaving 5 bases unmatched.